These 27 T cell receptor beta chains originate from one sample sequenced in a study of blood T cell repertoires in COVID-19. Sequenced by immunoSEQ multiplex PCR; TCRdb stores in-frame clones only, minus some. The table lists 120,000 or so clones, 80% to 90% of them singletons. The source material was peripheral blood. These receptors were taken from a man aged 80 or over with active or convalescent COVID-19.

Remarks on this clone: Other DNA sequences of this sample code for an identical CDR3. DNA for the CDR3: TGTGCCAGCAGCGTAGGGGACAATAGCAATCAGCCCCAGCATTTT. It is translated as CASSVGDNSNQPQHF. This chain uses TRBV9 with TRBJ1-5; possibly TRBD1 for D (6 bases). V shed 0 bases and J shed 0 bases, with 7 bases lying between them. Germline V gene lookup returns CDR1 SGDLS and CDR2 YYNGEE. CDR3 length: 15 residues. Supplemented by reference TRBV9 and TRBJ1-5, the full variable domain reads DSGVTQTPKHLITATGQRVTLRCSPRSGDLSVYWYQQSLDQGLQFLIQYYNGEERAKGNILERFSAQQFPDLHSELNLSSLELGDSALYFCASSVGDNSNQPQHFGDGTRLSIL.

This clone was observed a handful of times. Written as DNA, the CDR3 is TGTGCCAGCAGTTCAGGTGTGGATGGCTACACCTTC. Translated, it gives CASSSGVDGYTF. This chain uses TRBV6-2 or TRBV6-3 with TRBJ1-2; D is undetermined. The germline V gene has CDR1 MNHEY and CDR2 SVGEGT. V dropped 4 bases and J dropped 6 bases, with 9 bases sitting between them. The CDR3 extends over 12 amino acids.

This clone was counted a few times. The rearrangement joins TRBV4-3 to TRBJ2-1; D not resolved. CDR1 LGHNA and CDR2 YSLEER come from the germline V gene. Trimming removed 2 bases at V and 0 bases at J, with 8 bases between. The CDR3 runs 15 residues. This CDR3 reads CASSQSISSYNEQFF. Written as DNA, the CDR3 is TGCGCCAGCAGCCAATCTATTAGCTCCTACAATGAGCAGTTCTTC.

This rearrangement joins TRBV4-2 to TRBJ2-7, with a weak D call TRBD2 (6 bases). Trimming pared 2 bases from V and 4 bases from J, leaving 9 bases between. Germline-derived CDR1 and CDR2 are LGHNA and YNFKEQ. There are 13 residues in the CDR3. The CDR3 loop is CASSQTGLYEQYF. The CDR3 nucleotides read TGTGCCAGCAGCCAAACGGGACTTTACGAGCAGTACTTC.

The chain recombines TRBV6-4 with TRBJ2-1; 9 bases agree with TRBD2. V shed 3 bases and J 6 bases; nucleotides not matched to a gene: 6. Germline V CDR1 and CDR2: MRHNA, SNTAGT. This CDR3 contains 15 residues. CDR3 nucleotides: TGTGCCAGCAGTGATCGGGGACTAGCCTTCAATGAGCAGTTCTTC. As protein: CASSDRGLAFNEQFF.

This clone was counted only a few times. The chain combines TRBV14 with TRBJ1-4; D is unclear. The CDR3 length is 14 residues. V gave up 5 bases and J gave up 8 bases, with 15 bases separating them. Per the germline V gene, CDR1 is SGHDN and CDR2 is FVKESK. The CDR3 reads CASSARQFGEKLFF. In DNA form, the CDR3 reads TGTGCCAGCAGCGCCCGACAATTTGGCGAAAAACTGTTTTTT.

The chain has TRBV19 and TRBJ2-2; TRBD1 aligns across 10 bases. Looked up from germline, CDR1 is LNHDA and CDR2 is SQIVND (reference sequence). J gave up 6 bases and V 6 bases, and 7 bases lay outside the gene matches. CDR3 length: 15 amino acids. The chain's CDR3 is CASRQTGGLAGELFF. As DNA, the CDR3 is TGTGCCAGTAGGCAGACAGGGGGCTTGGCCGGGGAGCTGTTTTTT.

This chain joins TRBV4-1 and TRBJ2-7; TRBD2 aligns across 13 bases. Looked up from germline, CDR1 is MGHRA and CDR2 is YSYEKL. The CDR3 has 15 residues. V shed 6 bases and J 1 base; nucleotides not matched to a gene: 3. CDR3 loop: CASRLTSGGSYEQYF. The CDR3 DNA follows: TGCGCCAGCAGGTTGACTAGCGGGGGGTCCTACGAGCAGTACTTC.

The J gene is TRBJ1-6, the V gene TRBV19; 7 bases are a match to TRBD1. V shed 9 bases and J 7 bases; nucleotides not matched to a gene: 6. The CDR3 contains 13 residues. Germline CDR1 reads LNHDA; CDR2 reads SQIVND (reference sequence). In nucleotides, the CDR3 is TGTGCCAGGAGACAGGGTGGGAATTCACCCCTCCACTTT. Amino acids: CARRQGGNSPLHF.

CDR3 protein: CASSPPPGNTIYF. The CDR3 nucleotides are TGTGCCAGCTCACCACCTCCGGGAAACACCATATATTTT. The V gene is TRBV18, the J gene TRBJ1-3, with D uncertain. V lost 0 bases and J lost 4, with 4 bases in between. The CDR3 totals 13 residues. Looked up from germline, CDR1 is KGHSH and CDR2 is LQKENI.

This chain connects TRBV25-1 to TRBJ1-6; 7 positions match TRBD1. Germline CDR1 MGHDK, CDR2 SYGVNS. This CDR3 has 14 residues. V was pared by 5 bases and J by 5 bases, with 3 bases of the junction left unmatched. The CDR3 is CASSYGTDNSPLHF. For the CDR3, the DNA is TGTGCCAGCAGTTACGGGACAGATAATTCACCCCTCCACTTT.

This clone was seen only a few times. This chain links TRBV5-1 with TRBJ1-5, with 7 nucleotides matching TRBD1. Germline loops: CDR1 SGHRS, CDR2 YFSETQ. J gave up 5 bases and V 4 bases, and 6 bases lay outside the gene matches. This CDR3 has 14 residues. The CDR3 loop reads CASSQGGGDQPQHF. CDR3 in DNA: TGCGCCAGCAGCCAGGGGGGAGGTGATCAGCCCCAGCATTTT.

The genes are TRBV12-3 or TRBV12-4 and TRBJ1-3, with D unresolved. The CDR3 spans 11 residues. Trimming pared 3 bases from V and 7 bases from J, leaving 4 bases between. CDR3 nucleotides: TGTGCCAGCAGTTTCGGGAACACCATATATTTT. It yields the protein CASSFGNTIYF.

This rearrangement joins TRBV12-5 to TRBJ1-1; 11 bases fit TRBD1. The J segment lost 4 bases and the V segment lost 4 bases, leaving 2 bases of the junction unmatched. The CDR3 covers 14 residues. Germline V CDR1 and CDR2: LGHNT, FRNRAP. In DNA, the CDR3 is TGTGCTAGTGGTTCGGGACAGGGGGGCACTGAAGCTTTCTTT. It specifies CASGSGQGGTEAFF. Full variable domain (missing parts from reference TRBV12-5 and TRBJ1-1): DARVTQTPRHKVTEMGQEVTMRCQPILGHNTVFWYRQTMMQGLELLAYFRNRAPLDDSGMPKDRFSAEMPDATLATLKIQPSEPRDSAVYFCASGSGQGGTEAFFGQGTRLTVV.

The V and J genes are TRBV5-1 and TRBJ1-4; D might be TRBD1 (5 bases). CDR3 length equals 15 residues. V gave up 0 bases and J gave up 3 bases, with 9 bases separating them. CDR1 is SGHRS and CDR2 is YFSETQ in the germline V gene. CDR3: CASSLGQSSNEKLFF. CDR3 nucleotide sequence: TGCGCCAGCAGCTTGGGACAGTCGTCTAATGAAAAACTGTTTTTT.

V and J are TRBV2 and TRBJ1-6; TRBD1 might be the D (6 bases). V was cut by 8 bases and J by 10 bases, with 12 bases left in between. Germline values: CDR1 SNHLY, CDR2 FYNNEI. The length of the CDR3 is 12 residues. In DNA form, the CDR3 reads TGTGCCAGCGGGACGGGGGGCTCACCCCTCCACTTT. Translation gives CASGTGGSPLHF.

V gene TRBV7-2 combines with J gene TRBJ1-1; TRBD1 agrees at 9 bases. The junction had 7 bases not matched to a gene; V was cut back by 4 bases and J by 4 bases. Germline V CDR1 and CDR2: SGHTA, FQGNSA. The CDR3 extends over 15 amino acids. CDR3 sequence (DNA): TGTGCCAGCAGCTCTCAACAGGGGGCATTCACTGAAGCTTTCTTT. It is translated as CASSSQQGAFTEAFF.

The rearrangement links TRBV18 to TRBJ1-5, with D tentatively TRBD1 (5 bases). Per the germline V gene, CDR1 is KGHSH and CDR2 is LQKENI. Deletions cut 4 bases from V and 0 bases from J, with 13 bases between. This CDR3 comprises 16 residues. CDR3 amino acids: CASSLAGTDSNQPQHF. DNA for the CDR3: TGTGCCAGCTCACTAGCCGGGACTGATAGCAATCAGCCCCAGCATTTT.

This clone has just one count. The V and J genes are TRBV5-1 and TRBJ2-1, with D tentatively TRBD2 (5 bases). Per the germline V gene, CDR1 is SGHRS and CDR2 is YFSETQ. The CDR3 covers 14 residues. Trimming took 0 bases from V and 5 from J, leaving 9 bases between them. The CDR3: CASSLAGNDNEQFF. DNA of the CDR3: TGCGCCAGCAGCTTGGCGGGGAACGACAATGAGCAGTTCTTC.

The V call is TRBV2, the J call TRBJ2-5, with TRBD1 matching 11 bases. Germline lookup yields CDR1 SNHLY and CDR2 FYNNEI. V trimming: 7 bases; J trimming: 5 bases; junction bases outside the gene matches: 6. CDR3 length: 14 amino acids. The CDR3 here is CASNPGQGGETQYF. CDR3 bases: TGTGCCAGCAATCCGGGACAGGGGGGTGAGACCCAGTACTTC.

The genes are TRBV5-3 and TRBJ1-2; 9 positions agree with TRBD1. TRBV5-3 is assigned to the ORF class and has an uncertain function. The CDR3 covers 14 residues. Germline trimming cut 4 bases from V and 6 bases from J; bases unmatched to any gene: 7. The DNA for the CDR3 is TGTGCCAGAAGCGGGGGACAGGGAGGCGATGGCTACACCTTC. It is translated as CARSGGQGGDGYTF.

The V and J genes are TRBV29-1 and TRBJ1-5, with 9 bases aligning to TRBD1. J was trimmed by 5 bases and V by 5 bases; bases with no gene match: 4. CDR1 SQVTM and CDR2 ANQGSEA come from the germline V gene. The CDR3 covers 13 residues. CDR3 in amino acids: CSVRTGADQPQHF. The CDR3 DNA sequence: TGCAGCGTTCGGACAGGGGCCGATCAGCCCCAGCATTTT.

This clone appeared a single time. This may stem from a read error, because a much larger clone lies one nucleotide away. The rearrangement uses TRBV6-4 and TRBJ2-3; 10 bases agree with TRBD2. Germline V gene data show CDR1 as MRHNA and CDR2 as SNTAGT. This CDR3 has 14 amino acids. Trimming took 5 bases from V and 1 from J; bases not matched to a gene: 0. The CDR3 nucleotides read TGTGCCAGCAGTCTAGCGGGGGGCACAGATACGCAGTATTTT. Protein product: CASSLAGGTDTQYF.

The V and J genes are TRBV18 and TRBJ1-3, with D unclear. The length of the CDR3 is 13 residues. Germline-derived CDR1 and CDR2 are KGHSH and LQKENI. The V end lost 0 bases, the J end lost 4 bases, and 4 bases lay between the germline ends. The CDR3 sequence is CASSPPSGNTIYF. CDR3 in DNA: TGTGCCAGCTCACCACCGTCAGGAAACACCATATATTTT.

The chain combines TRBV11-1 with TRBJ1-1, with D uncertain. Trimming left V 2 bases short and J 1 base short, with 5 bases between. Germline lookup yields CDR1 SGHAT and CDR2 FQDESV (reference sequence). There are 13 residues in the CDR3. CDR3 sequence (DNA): TGTGCCAGCAGCTTACTTTCGAACACTGAAGCTTTCTTT. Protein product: CASSLLSNTEAFF.

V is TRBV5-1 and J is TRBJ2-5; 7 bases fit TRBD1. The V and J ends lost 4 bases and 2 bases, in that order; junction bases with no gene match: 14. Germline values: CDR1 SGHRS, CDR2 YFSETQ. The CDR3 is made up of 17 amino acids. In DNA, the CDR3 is TGCGCCAGCAGCCCCTCCGCTATGACAGGGAGTCAAGAGACCCAGTACTTC. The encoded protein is CASSPSAMTGSQETQYF.

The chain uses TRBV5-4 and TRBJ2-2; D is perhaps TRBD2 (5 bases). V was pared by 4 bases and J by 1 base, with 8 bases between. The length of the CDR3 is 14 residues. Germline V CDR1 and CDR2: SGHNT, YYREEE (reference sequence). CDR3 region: CASSDGLNTGELFF. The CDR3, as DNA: TGTGCCAGCAGCGACGGACTGAACACCGGGGAGCTGTTTTTT.